The 8 T cell receptor beta chains below all came from one sample that was sequenced in a study of beta chain features in type 1 diabetes. What was sequenced were expressed TCRB transcripts, since all of the isolated RNA had been reverse transcribed. Repertoires were generated with immunoSEQ multiplex PCR, while TCRdb's copy carries only in-frame clones and drops some. The sample lists a few hundred thousand clones; 25% to 30% were seen once. Sequencing was done on a sample of central memory CD4+ T cells from blood. The receptors come from a man aged 25-45 years in good health.

CDR3 region: CASSESGGSSLDEQFF. CDR3 coding DNA: TGTGCCAGCAGTGAAAGCGGGGGGTCCTCCCTTGATGAGCAGTTCTTC. The chain joins TRBV2 to TRBJ2-1; 9 nucleotides align to TRBD2. The CDR3 length is 16 residues. V was clipped by 2 bases and J by 8 bases; unmatched bases: 10. Germline loops: CDR1 SNHLY, CDR2 FYNNEI. Drawing the rest from reference TRBV2 and TRBJ2-1, the complete variable domain is EPEVTQTPSHQVTQMGQEVILRCVPISNHLYFYWYRQILGQKVEFLVSFYNNEISEKSEIFDDQFSVERPDGSNFTLKIRSTKLEDSAMYFCASSESGGSSLDEQFFGPGTRLTVL.

This clone was picked up a small number of times. The rearrangement uses TRBV6-6 and TRBJ1-5, with a weak D call TRBD1 (6 bases). Trimming removed 7 bases at V and 5 bases at J, with 12 bases between. Germline loops: CDR1 MNHNY, CDR2 SVGAGI (reference sequence). This CDR3 contains 13 residues. This CDR3 is CASILEGDQPQHF. DNA of the CDR3: TGTGCCAGCATCCTGGAGGGGGATCAGCCCCAGCATTTT.

The V call is TRBV7-2, the J call TRBJ2-4; D remains unclear. The V end was cut by 6 bases, the J end by 0 bases, with 15 bases between. The CDR3 consists of 16 residues. Germline-derived CDR1 and CDR2 are SGHTA and FQGNSA. The CDR3 spells CASSSDISLAKNIQYF. CDR3 sequence (DNA): TGTGCCAGCAGTTCTGACATCTCCCTAGCCAAAAACATTCAGTACTTC.

Details on this clone: The same CDR3 can be traced to other DNA sequences in this sample. The CDR3 reads CSVLHYGYTF. CDR3 coding DNA: TGCAGCGTTCTCCATTATGGCTACACCTTC. This chain connects TRBV29-1 to TRBJ1-2; D uncertain. Germline V lookup: CDR1 SQVTM, CDR2 ANQGSEA. This CDR3 contains 10 residues. Trimming left V 5 bases short and J 5 bases short, with 6 bases between.

This clone appeared a few times. This CDR3 is also generated by other DNA sequences in the sample. The chain carries TRBV29-1 and TRBJ2-3, with 8 positions matching TRBD2. V lost 3 bases, J lost 3 bases, and 2 bases stayed unmatched. The CDR3 has 13 residues. Germline CDR1 and CDR2: SQVTM and ANQGSEA. CDR3 nucleotides: TGCAGCGTTGAGGGACTAGGAACAGATACGCAGTATTTT. The encoded protein is CSVEGLGTDTQYF.

This clone came up many times. J is TRBJ2-3 and V is TRBV10-3, with 7 positions matching TRBD2. V lost 6 bases, J lost 2 bases, and 8 bases stayed unmatched. The CDR3 contains 15 residues. CDR1 is ENHRY, CDR2 SYGVKD, per germline. For the CDR3, the DNA is TGTGCCATCAGCCAAAGCGGGGACTCCACAGATACGCAGTATTTT. Its protein product is CAISQSGDSTDTQYF.

CDR3 bases: TGTGCCAGCAGTCCCCCGGGGGGCCGGGAGCAGTTCTTC. Protein product: CASSPPGGREQFF. V gene TRBV28 combines with J gene TRBJ2-1; D might be TRBD2 (7 bases). Trimming removed 5 bases from V and 10 bases from J, with 15 bases in between. Germline V gives CDR1 MDHEN, CDR2 SYDVKM. CDR3 length: 13 amino acids.

The genes are TRBV5-1 and TRBJ2-2, with 9 nucleotides matching TRBD2. The CDR3 runs 15 residues. J gave up 1 base and V 4 bases, and 2 bases lay outside the gene matches. The germline gives CDR1 SGHRS, CDR2 YFSETQ. The CDR3, as DNA: TGCGCCAGCAGCCGACTAGCGGAGAACACCGGGGAGCTGTTTTTT. Its translation: CASSRLAENTGELFF.